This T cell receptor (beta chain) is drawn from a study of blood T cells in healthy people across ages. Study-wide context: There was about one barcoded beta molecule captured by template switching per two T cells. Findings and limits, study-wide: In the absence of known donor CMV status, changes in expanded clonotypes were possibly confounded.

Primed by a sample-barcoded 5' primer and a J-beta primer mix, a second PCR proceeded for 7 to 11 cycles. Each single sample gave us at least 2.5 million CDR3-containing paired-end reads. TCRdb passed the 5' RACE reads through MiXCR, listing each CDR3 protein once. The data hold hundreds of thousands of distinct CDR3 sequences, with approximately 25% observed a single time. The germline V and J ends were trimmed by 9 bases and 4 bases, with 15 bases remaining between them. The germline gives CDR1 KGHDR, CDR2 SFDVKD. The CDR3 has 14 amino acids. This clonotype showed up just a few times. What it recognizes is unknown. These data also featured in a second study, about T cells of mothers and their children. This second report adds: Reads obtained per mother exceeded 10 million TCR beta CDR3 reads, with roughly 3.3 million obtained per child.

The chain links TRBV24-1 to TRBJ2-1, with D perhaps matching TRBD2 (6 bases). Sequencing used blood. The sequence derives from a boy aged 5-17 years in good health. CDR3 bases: TGTGCCACCGGAGAGGACGGGAGTTACAATGAGCAGTTCTTC. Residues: CATGEDGSYNEQFF.